This T cell receptor (beta chain) was identified during a study of blood T cell repertoires in COVID-19. V shed 7 bases and J 2 bases; nucleotides not matched to a gene: 6. CDR3 length: 15 amino acids. Germline CDR1 and CDR2: LNHDA and SQIVND (reference sequence). In the original workflow: Quantification of nucleated cells was approximated via reference gene primer amplification. Some clones are missing from TCRdb's copy, which holds only in-frame ones; the method was immunoSEQ multiplex PCR. V, J and clone size derive from that table, while D and trimming were established from the DNA sequence. The sample contains 350,000 to 500,000 clones, 70% to 90% of which appear only once.

This clonotype was obtained from a man aged 18 to 29 with COVID-19, enrolled during active disease. Sequenced: peripheral blood. The chain couples TRBV19 to TRBJ2-3; 10 bases are shared with TRBD1. The DNA of the CDR3 is TGTGCCAGTACCCTGACAGGGGGCCTCACAGATACGCAGTATTTT. It is translated as CASTLTGGLTDTQYF.